A single sample is the source of the 10 T cell receptor beta chains below, sequenced in a study of regulatory T cells in long-lasting Graves disease. CDR3 regions were amplified by Arm-PCR using iRepertoire HTBI primers to build TCR beta libraries. In TCRdb, the multiplex PCR reads were re-called with MiXCR into one record per CDR3 protein. Among hundreds of thousands of distinct CDR3 sequences listed, 25% to 35% were seen once. Stated time point: persistent/refractory GD, antithyroid drugs over 5 years with positive TRAb. RNA isolated from PBMCs was used to make the TCR library. This material consisted of peripheral blood mononuclear cells (PBMCs), taken when the disease was refractory, from a patient treated with antithyroid drugs. Receptors were obtained from a female donor with Graves disease.

CDR3 protein: CASSLLAPGLAGVYEQFF. The DNA for the CDR3 is TGTGCCAGCAGTCTTCTCGCTCCGGGACTAGCGGGAGTTTACGAGCAGTTCTTC. J is TRBJ2-1 and V is TRBV12-3 or TRBV12-4, with 14 bases aligning to TRBD2. J lost 10 bases, V lost 5 bases, and 16 bases had no gene match. This CDR3 has 18 residues.

This chain uses TRBV6-2 or TRBV6-3 with TRBJ1-6; 9 bases line up with TRBD1. This CDR3 is built from 15 residues. Germline CDR1 and CDR2: MNHEY and SVGEGT. V trimming: 4 bases; J trimming: 9 bases; junction bases outside the gene matches: 7. The CDR3 DNA follows: TGTGCCAGCAGTTCCTGGGACAGGGTAGTTTCACCCCTCCACTTT. It specifies CASSSWDRVVSPLHF.

This clonotype has more than one count but fewer than ten. This rearrangement joins TRBV6-1 to TRBJ1-2; TRBD1 aligns across 9 bases. V lost 8 bases and J lost 6; bases outside the gene matches: 7. This CDR3 has 13 residues. Germline V lookup: CDR1 MNHNS, CDR2 SASEGT. CDR3 amino acids: CASCPGTGHGYTF. The CDR3 coding sequence is TGTGCCAGCTGCCCCGGGACAGGGCATGGCTACACCTTC.

The chain uses TRBV12-3 or TRBV12-4 and TRBJ1-6; D gene ambiguous. Trimming took off 6 bases at V and 3 bases at J, with 9 bases between the two ends. The CDR3 covers 14 residues. The CDR3 is CASSGRGYNSPLHF. The CDR3 DNA follows: TGTGCCAGCAGCGGACGCGGCTATAATTCACCCCTCCACTTT.

On this clonotype itself: The junction differs from germline at one of its ends, possibly a read error. This chain joins TRBV19 and TRBJ2-4, with 7 bases lining up with TRBD2. The germline V gene has CDR1 LNHDA and CDR2 SQIVND (reference sequence). The CDR3 extends over 11 amino acids. CDR3 sequence reads: CASSVAGVLDF. As DNA, the CDR3 is TGTGCCAGTAGTGTGGCGGGGGTCTTGGACTTC. The variable domain in full, with the rest retrieved from reference TRBV19 and TRBJ2-4, is DGGITQSPKYLFRKEGQNVTLSCEQNLNHDAMYWYRQDPGQGLRLIYYSQIVNDFQKGDIAEGYSVSREKKESFPLTVTSAQKNPTAFYLCASSVAGVLDFGAGTRLSVL.

This clonotype was seen ten or more times. V and J are TRBV12-3 or TRBV12-4 and TRBJ1-6; D is undetermined. The V end lost 6 bases, the J end lost 9 bases, and 6 bases lay between the germline ends. The CDR3 totals 11 residues. The CDR3 sequence: CASSNGSPLHF. CDR3 nucleotide sequence: TGTGCCAGCAGCAATGGTTCACCCCTCCACTTT.

CDR3 DNA sequence: TGTGCCAGCTCACCGAATCGGGGACAGGGGCACCACGGGGCCAAAAACATTCAGTACTTC. It yields the protein CASSPNRGQGHHGAKNIQYF. The V gene is TRBV18, the J gene TRBJ2-4; 10 bases map to TRBD1. Germline-derived CDR1 and CDR2 are KGHSH and LQKENI. Losses at the gene ends were 3 bases for V and 1 base for J; bases not matched to a gene: 15. This CDR3 is built from 20 residues.

Points on this clonotype: At one end the junction does not follow the germline gene, possibly because of a read error. This chain uses TRBV6-2 or TRBV6-3 with TRBJ2-5; D call uncertain. CDR1 is MNHEY and CDR2 is SVGEGT in the germline V gene. The CDR3 is 12 residues long. The CDR3 loop reads CASSRNQEAQYF. CDR3 in DNA: TGTGCCAGCAGTAGAAACCAAGAGGCCCAGTACTTC.

The CDR3 protein is CASSRDSQNTEAFF. DNA of the CDR3: TGTGCCAGCTCGCGGGACAGTCAGAACACTGAAGCTTTCTTT. The J gene is TRBJ1-1, the V gene TRBV18, with TRBD1 matching 7 bases. Trimming at V came to 6 bases and at J to 1 base, leaving 5 bases not matched to a gene. In germline, CDR1 is KGHSH, CDR2 LQKENI. The CDR3 runs to 14 residues.

This chain links TRBV5-1 with TRBJ1-5; D remains unclear. This CDR3 region has 15 residues. V was clipped by 5 bases and J by 0 bases, with 12 bases between them. In germline, CDR1 is SGHRS, CDR2 YFSETQ. The CDR3 protein is CASRANANSNQPQHF. In DNA form, the CDR3 reads TGCGCCAGCAGGGCCAACGCAAATAGCAATCAGCCCCAGCATTTT.